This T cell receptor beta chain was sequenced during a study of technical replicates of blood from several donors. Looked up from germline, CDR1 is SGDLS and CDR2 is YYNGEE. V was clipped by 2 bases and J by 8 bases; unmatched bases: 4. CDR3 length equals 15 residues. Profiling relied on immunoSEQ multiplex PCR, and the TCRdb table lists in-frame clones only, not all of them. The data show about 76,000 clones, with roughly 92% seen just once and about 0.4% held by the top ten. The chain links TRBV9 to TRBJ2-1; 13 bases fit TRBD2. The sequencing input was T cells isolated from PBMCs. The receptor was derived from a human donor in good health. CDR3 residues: CASSVRLAGGDEQFF. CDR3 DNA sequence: TGTGCCAGCAGCGTCCGACTAGCGGGAGGAGATGAGCAGTTCTTC.